Shown below are 15 T cell receptor beta chains from a single sample sequenced in a study of regulatory T cells in long-lasting Graves disease. Investigators prepared the TCR beta libraries by applying iRepertoire HTBI primers and Arm-PCR of CDR3 regions. TCRdb recomputed calls from the multiplex PCR reads with MiXCR, one row per CDR3 protein. The sample shows fewer than 350,000 distinct CDR3 sequences, over 15% of them seen only once. Time point of the sample: newly diagnosed GD, antithyroid drugs for less than 3 months. There was RNA extracted from PBMCs, and the TCR library was made from it. The specimen was peripheral blood mononuclear cells (PBMCs), collected at new diagnosis, from a patient treated with antithyroid drugs. The receptors shown here come from a female donor with Graves disease.

This clonotype was recorded at least ten times. The chain links TRBV20-1 to TRBJ1-4, with D possibly TRBD1 on 5 matching bases. Germline V CDR1 and CDR2: DFQATT, SNEGSKA (reference sequence). V was cut by 0 bases and J by 8 bases, with 7 bases left in between. The CDR3 is made up of 12 amino acids. CDR3 sequence reads: CSARERGEKLFF. The CDR3 nucleotides read TGCAGTGCTAGAGAAAGGGGCGAAAAACTGTTTTTT.

With respect to this clonotype: A much larger clone differs by one base, so this may be a read error. Without the conserved terminal phenylalanine or tryptophan, this CDR3 likely stems from a read error. This chain joins TRBV20-1 and TRBJ1-4; no reliable D call. The V and J ends lost 3 bases and 10 bases respectively, with 12 bases between them. The length of the CDR3 is 12 residues. CDR1 DFQATT and CDR2 SNEGSKA come from the germline V gene (reference sequence). The CDR3 region is CSARDRGVKLFS. Here the CDR3 DNA reads TGCAGTGCTAGGGACCGCGGGGTAAAACTGTTTTCT.

This clonotype has a count of ten or more. The V gene is TRBV28, the J gene TRBJ2-5, with D perhaps being TRBD1 or TRBD2 (6 bases each). Trimming shortened V by 3 bases and J by 3 bases, and 17 bases separated the two germline ends. CDR1 is MDHEN, CDR2 SYDVKM, per germline. The CDR3 has 16 residues. The CDR3 region is CASSFSIGGGEETQYF. DNA for the CDR3: TGTGCCAGCAGTTTCAGCATCGGAGGGGGAGAAGAGACCCAGTACTTC. The variable domain in full, completed from reference TRBV28 and TRBJ2-5, reads DVKVTQSSRYLVKRTGEKVFLECVQDMDHENMFWYRQDPGLGLRLIYFSYDVKMKEKGDIPEGYSVSREKKERFSLILESASTNQTSMYLCASSFSIGGGEETQYFGPGTRLLVL.

This clonotype showed up many times. The chain has TRBV6-1 and TRBJ1-2; 8 nucleotides align to TRBD1. CDR3 length: 16 amino acids. Germline CDR1 reads MNHNS; CDR2 reads SASEGT. V lost 7 bases to trimming and J lost 2 bases; unmatched junction nucleotides: 12. The DNA for the CDR3 is TGTGCCAGCACTAATCCTCCAGGGGGCCGGAACTATGGCTACACCTTC. Translated: CASTNPPGGRNYGYTF.

This chain joins TRBV3-1 and TRBJ1-2, with D unclear. The CDR3 totals 14 residues. Germline V gives CDR1 LGHDT, CDR2 YNNKEL (reference sequence). V was shortened by 4 bases and J by 6 bases, with 15 bases between the two germline ends. The chain's CDR3 is CASSLERRPDGYTF. In DNA form, the CDR3 reads TGTGCCAGCAGCCTGGAAAGGCGTCCTGATGGCTACACCTTC.

This clonotype was counted many times. The rearrangement links TRBV19 to TRBJ1-5; 7 nucleotides agree with TRBD1. The trim removed 6 bases at V and 5 bases at J, leaving 7 bases unmatched. CDR1 is LNHDA and CDR2 is SQIVND in the germline V gene (reference sequence). This CDR3 is built from 14 residues. CDR3 DNA sequence: TGTGCCAGTAGCTCAGGGACAGATTATCAGCCCCAGCATTTT. Its translation is CASSSGTDYQPQHF. Together with reference TRBV19 and TRBJ1-5, the CDR3 gives the full variable domain: DGGITQSPKYLFRKEGQNVTLSCEQNLNHDAMYWYRQDPGQGLRLIYYSQIVNDFQKGDIAEGYSVSREKKESFPLTVTSAQKNPTAFYLCASSSGTDYQPQHFGDGTRLSIL.

This clonotype was observed many times. The chain has TRBV30 and TRBJ1-4; the D gene is possibly TRBD1 (6 bases). There are 13 residues in the CDR3. Trimming took 8 bases from V and 6 from J, leaving 16 bases between them. CDR1 GTSNPN and CDR2 SVGIG come from the germline V gene (reference sequence). The CDR3 spells CARRQDNDEKLFF. CDR3 DNA sequence: TGTGCCCGTCGACAGGACAACGATGAAAAACTGTTTTTT.

This clonotype was detected once. The V call is TRBV12-3 or TRBV12-4, the J call TRBJ1-1; TRBD1 is a possible D gene (5 bases). The CDR3 totals 14 residues. V was clipped by 5 bases and J by 0 bases, with 10 bases between them. For the CDR3, the DNA is TGTGCCAGCAGTGCACAGGTCATGAACACTGAAGCTTTCTTT. The encoded protein is CASSAQVMNTEAFF.

This clonotype occurred many times. J is TRBJ2-7 and V is TRBV6-1; D is possibly TRBD2 (6 bases). In germline, CDR1 is MNHNS, CDR2 SASEGT. The ends were cut back, 2 bases at V and 2 bases at J, with 10 bases in the middle. CDR3 length: 14 amino acids. As DNA, the CDR3 is TGTGCCAGCAGTGAATGGGACTCGGCCTACGAGCAGTACTTC. Translating it yields CASSEWDSAYEQYF.

The chain joins TRBV5-5 to TRBJ2-1, with D perhaps matching TRBD2 (6 bases). The V and J ends lost 1 base and 0 bases respectively, with 11 bases between them. Germline CDR1 SGHKS, CDR2 YYEKEE (reference sequence). The CDR3 length is 16 residues. Here the CDR3 reads CASSLLAGNSYNEQFF. CDR3 in DNA: TGTGCCAGCAGCTTGCTGGCGGGGAACTCCTACAATGAGCAGTTCTTC.

This clonotype was observed at least ten times. The V gene is TRBV29-1, the J gene TRBJ2-1; 8 bases are shared with TRBD2. The CDR3 sequence is 15 residues long. V was clipped by 6 bases and J by 4 bases; unmatched bases: 11. Per the germline V gene, CDR1 is SQVTM and CDR2 is ANQGSEA. CDR3 nucleotide sequence: TGCAGCGTGGGAAATAGCGGGACCGTTTACAATGAGCAGTTCTTC. As protein: CSVGNSGTVYNEQFF.

This clonotype was seen repeatedly, ten times or more. The chain has TRBV6-1 and TRBJ1-1, with a tentative D call TRBD1 (5 bases). Trimming shortened V by 6 bases and J by 0 bases, and 14 bases separated the two germline ends. The V gene's germline CDR1 is MNHNS and CDR2 SASEGT. The CDR3 runs 15 residues. Here the CDR3 DNA reads TGTGCCAGCAGCCAGGGAAGCTGGCTGAACACTGAAGCTTTCTTT. It specifies CASSQGSWLNTEAFF.

Notes on this clonotype: A far larger clone differs by one base, so this is likely a read error. The V call is TRBV27, the J call TRBJ2-3, with D tentatively TRBD2 (5 bases). V lost 5 bases to trimming and J lost 0 bases, with 15 bases between them. The CDR3 is made up of 16 amino acids. Germline V gene lookup returns CDR1 MNHEY and CDR2 SMNVEV (reference sequence). CDR3 sequence reads: CASSDFKRTSTDTQYF. The CDR3 DNA is TGTGCCAGCAGTGATTTTAAGCGGACTAGCACAGATACGCAGTATTTT.

This clonotype was recorded a few times. The V call is TRBV19, the J call TRBJ1-3; TRBD1 agrees at 9 bases. Looked up from germline, CDR1 is LNHDA and CDR2 is SQIVND (reference sequence). V lost 7 bases, J lost 4 bases, and 11 bases stayed unmatched. The CDR3 consists of 16 residues. CDR3 sequence reads: CASILGTGTSGNTIYF. The CDR3 bases are TGTGCCAGTATTTTGGGGACAGGGACGAGCGGAAACACCATATATTTT. Combining the CDR3 with reference TRBV19 and TRBJ1-3 gives the whole variable domain DGGITQSPKYLFRKEGQNVTLSCEQNLNHDAMYWYRQDPGQGLRLIYYSQIVNDFQKGDIAEGYSVSREKKESFPLTVTSAQKNPTAFYLCASILGTGTSGNTIYFGEGSWLTVV.

This clonotype was counted between two and nine times. The V and J genes are TRBV5-1 and TRBJ2-2; 12 bases agree with TRBD2. V gave up 2 bases and J gave up 0 bases; unmatched junction bases: 5. The CDR3 is 18 amino acids. Germline CDR1 and CDR2: SGHRS and YFSETQ. The DNA for the CDR3 is TGCGCCAGCAGCTTCGGACTAGCGGGGAATACGAACACCGGGGAGCTGTTTTTT. Protein sequence: CASSFGLAGNTNTGELFF.